One sample yielded the 8 T cell receptor beta chains listed below, sequenced in a study of response to subunit inactivated influenza vaccine (dated by TCRdb to the late 2010s). The library was obtained by RT-PCR. The sequencing machine was an Illumina HiSeq 2500. The public reads were reanalyzed by TCRdb: fastp trimming at Q25, MiXCR alignment, in-frame beta chains only. Every distinct CDR3 protein forms one entry, paired with its most common genes and DNA. For this sample there are 200,000 to 300,000 distinct CDR3 sequences; about 12% appear just once. The ten biggest clones cover approximately 8.3% of the sample. Source: non-naive T cells sorted from PBMCs, taken around two weeks before vaccination. This specimen's cell subset or site label, per the study, means: memory T cell fraction. Receptor source: a man between 50 and 59 years old who received an inactivated influenza vaccine. Donor details come from another sample of the same person, matched by shared clones.

The J gene is TRBJ1-6, the V gene TRBV28; no definite D call. Between the trimmed V and J ends, which lost 1 base and 9 bases, there was a span of 10 bases. The CDR3 runs to 14 residues. CDR1 and CDR2 (germline): MDHEN, SYDVKM. The CDR3 loop reads CASSLSLGSSPLHF. CDR3 nucleotides: TGTGCCAGCAGTTTATCTTTGGGGAGTTCACCCCTCCACTTT.

In this sample, this clonotype turned up many times. The chain uses TRBV29-1 and TRBJ2-3; D gene uncertain. With 7 bases removed from V and 4 bases from J, the gap between germline ends came to 15 bases. From germline, CDR1 is SQVTM and CDR2 ANQGSEA. This CDR3 is 13 amino acids long. CDR3 residues: CSAGSNVADTQYF. The CDR3 DNA reads as TGCAGCGCCGGATCCAACGTTGCAGATACGCAGTATTTT.

This clonotype was recorded many times. This chain connects TRBV28 to TRBJ2-1; a weak D match, TRBD1 (6 bases). This CDR3 region has 17 residues. The germline V gene has CDR1 MDHEN and CDR2 SYDVKM. The V end was cut by 1 base, the J end by 0 bases, with 13 bases between. The CDR3 sequence is CASSLSVRGVSYNEQFF. The CDR3 nucleotides are TGTGCCAGCAGTTTATCCGTCAGGGGAGTCTCCTACAATGAGCAGTTCTTC.

Only one count was recorded for this clonotype. Being one base from a much bigger clone, this may be a read error. The chain employs TRBV29-1 and TRBJ2-3; D may correspond to TRBD1 or TRBD2 (6 bases each). The CDR3 is 14 residues long. CDR1 SQVTM and CDR2 ANQGSEA come from the germline V gene. V was clipped by 4 bases and J by 4 bases, with 15 bases between them. The CDR3 region is CSVGTRGVSDTQYF. CDR3 nucleotide sequence: TGCAGCGTTGGCACTAGGGGGGTTTCAGATACGCAGTATTTT.

This clonotype was counted many times. CDR3: CASSLVRLGTGGIEQYF. As DNA, the CDR3 is TGTGCCAGCAGTTTAGTAAGGCTCGGGACAGGGGGCATCGAGCAGTACTTC. This rearrangement joins TRBV12-3 or TRBV12-4 to TRBJ2-7, with TRBD1 matching 12 bases. Unmatched junction bases numbered 10, after V lost 1 base and J lost 6 bases. The CDR3 is 17 residues long.

The chain links TRBV20-1 to TRBJ2-4; possible D gene TRBD1, 6 bases. Between the trimmed V and J ends, which lost 0 bases and 6 bases, there was a span of 6 bases. Germline V lookup: CDR1 DFQATT, CDR2 SNEGSKA (reference sequence). The CDR3 is 12 residues long. As DNA, the CDR3 is TGCAGTGCTAGAGAGACAGGAAACATTCAGTACTTC. It encodes CSARETGNIQYF.

This clonotype showed up just a few times. The chain carries TRBV12-3 or TRBV12-4 and TRBJ1-4; tentatively, D is TRBD1 (6 bases). This CDR3 comprises 14 residues. Deletions cut 4 bases from V and 10 bases from J, with 16 bases between. CDR3 in amino acids: CASSSQGEGVKLFF. In DNA form, the CDR3 reads TGTGCCAGCAGTTCACAGGGTGAAGGTGTAAAACTGTTTTTT.

This clonotype was seen ten or more times. The chain couples TRBV2 to TRBJ2-2, with 10 bases aligning to TRBD1. CDR3 length: 15 residues. The V gene end was trimmed by 8 bases and the J gene end by 3 bases; junction bases not matched to a gene: 6. The germline gives CDR1 SNHLY, CDR2 FYNNEI. The CDR3 DNA sequence: TGTGCCAGCGGGACGGGACAGGGGTACACCGGGGAGCTGTTTTTT. Translating gives CASGTGQGYTGELFF.